A single sample gave rise to the 17 T cell receptor beta chains below, sequenced in a study of Graves' ophthalmopathy and Graves' hyperthyroidism. Amplification of the TCR beta CDR3 regions used RNA transcripts (as template). HTBI-primed first-round RT-PCR preceded second-round multiplex PCR. From the multiplex PCR reads, TCRdb called clonotypes with MiXCR, one entry per CDR3 protein. The sample records about 240,000 distinct CDR3 sequences, around 45% being singletons. The sample consisted of peripheral blood. Receptors originate from an adult man with Graves' ophthalmopathy.

The rearrangement uses TRBV20-1 and TRBJ2-5, with D maybe TRBD1 (6 bases). Trimming cost V 6 bases and J 2 bases, with 19 bases left between them. The CDR3 sequence is 15 residues long. Germline values: CDR1 DFQATT, CDR2 SNEGSKA (reference sequence). The CDR3 loop is CSANHWTTGQETQYF. The CDR3 DNA reads TGCAGTGCCAATCATTGGACCACAGGGCAAGAGACCCAGTACTTC.

The V gene is TRBV6-4, the J gene TRBJ1-4; 9 bases match TRBD1. Germline V gives CDR1 MRHNA, CDR2 SNTAGT. After removal of 5 bases from V and 8 bases from J, the junction contained 3 bases not matched to a gene. The CDR3 runs to 13 residues. Written as DNA, the CDR3 is TGTGCCAGCAGTAGAGGGACAGGGGAAAAACTGTTTTTT. Amino acids: CASSRGTGEKLFF.

The chain carries TRBV20-1 and TRBJ2-5; 8 bases align to TRBD2. After removal of 0 bases from V and 3 bases from J, the junction contained 15 bases not matched to a gene. Germline V gene sequence: CDR1 DFQATT, CDR2 SNEGSKA (reference sequence). The CDR3 totals 18 residues. CDR3 sequence (DNA): TGCAGTGCTAGAGACCCCGTAAGCTATGCAGCGGGAGAAGAGACCCAGTACTTC. The encoded protein is CSARDPVSYAAGEETQYF.

This clonotype was recorded a few times. The chain combines TRBV12-3 or TRBV12-4 with TRBJ2-5; D call uncertain. V lost 2 bases to trimming and J lost 5 bases, with 9 bases between them. This CDR3 has 13 residues. For the CDR3, the DNA is TGTGCCAGCAGTTTAAGGCCCACGGAGACCCAGTACTTC. Protein: CASSLRPTETQYF.

The chain uses TRBV2 and TRBJ2-5; D may be TRBD1 or TRBD2 (6 bases each). The DNA end favors TRBJ2-7, so the J call may be wrong. This CDR3 has 15 residues. Germline CDR1 SNHLY, CDR2 FYNNEI. In DNA form, the CDR3 reads TGTGCCAGCAGCCCCCAGGGGAGGCTCTCCTACGAGCAGTACTTC. Its protein is CASSPQGRLSYEQYF.

This clonotype appeared a few times. The chain joins TRBV9 to TRBJ1-2; 9 bases align to TRBD1. The CDR3 runs 14 residues. The V segment lost 3 bases and the J segment 0 bases; nucleotides outside the gene matches: 0. Looked up from germline, CDR1 is SGDLS and CDR2 is YYNGEE. The CDR3: CASSDRGPNYGYTF. The CDR3 DNA is TGTGCCAGCAGCGACAGGGGGCCTAACTATGGCTACACCTTC.

The chain links TRBV7-2 to TRBJ2-7, with 11 nucleotides matching TRBD2. CDR3 size: 13 residues. Germline V gene lookup returns CDR1 SGHTA and CDR2 FQGNSA. The CDR3, as DNA: TGTGCCACCGCCCTACGACTAGCGGGGACTCTAGAGGTC. Amino acid sequence: CATALRLAGTLEV.

Only a few counts were recorded for this clonotype. The V call is TRBV29-1, the J call TRBJ1-1, with D perhaps TRBD1 (5 bases). CDR3 size: 14 residues. V was pared by 6 bases and J by 0 bases, with 14 bases between. Germline V gene sequence: CDR1 SQVTM, CDR2 ANQGSEA. CDR3 nucleotides: TGCAGCGTCTCCTCGACAGAGTTGAACACTGAAGCTTTCTTT. It codes for CSVSSTELNTEAFF.

This clonotype has only one observation. This rearrangement joins TRBV5-6 to TRBJ2-7; D is ambiguous. The CDR3 is 14 amino acids. V was cut by 2 bases and J by 2 bases, with 11 bases left in between. Germline-derived CDR1 and CDR2 are SGHDT and YYEEEE. This chain's CDR3 is CASSFAGRTYEQYF. Written as DNA, the CDR3 is TGTGCCAGCAGCTTTGCCGGTCGAACCTACGAGCAGTACTTC.

This clonotype has ten or more counts. The chain links TRBV24-1 to TRBJ1-1; no clear D gene. The CDR3 is 15 residues long. Trimming left V 3 bases short and J 3 bases short, with 13 bases between. Germline loops: CDR1 KGHDR, CDR2 SFDVKD. In DNA, the CDR3 is TGTGCCACCAGTGATAGGGTCCGGCAGGACACTGAAGCTTTCTTT. As protein: CATSDRVRQDTEAFF.

J is TRBJ2-5 and V is TRBV15; D uncertain. V dropped 1 base and J dropped 4 bases, with 4 bases sitting between them. The CDR3 is 12 residues long. Germline V gene data show CDR1 as LNHNV and CDR2 as YYDKDF (reference sequence). DNA of the CDR3: TGTGCCACCAGCAGAGCAGGAGAGACCCAGTACTTC. Translating gives CATSRAGETQYF.

The chain recombines TRBV24-1 with TRBJ2-7; TRBD1 matches at 9 bases. Germline CDR1 is KGHDR and CDR2 is SFDVKD. V trimming: 2 bases; J trimming: 7 bases; junction bases outside the gene matches: 8. This CDR3 contains 15 residues. The CDR3 region is CATSDSGQGGNEQYF. The CDR3, as DNA: TGTGCCACCAGTGATTCGGGACAGGGTGGCAATGAGCAGTACTTC.

The chain uses TRBV6-6 and TRBJ1-1; 8 bases line up with TRBD1. Trimming removed 3 bases from V and 3 bases from J; junction bases left unmatched: 9. Per the germline V gene, CDR1 is MNHNY and CDR2 is SVGAGI (reference sequence). The CDR3 has 16 residues. The CDR3 region has the DNA TGTGCCAGCAGTTATTCCGAACAGGGGGGGGACACTGAAGCTTTCTTT. Residues: CASSYSEQGGDTEAFF.

V gene TRBV7-9 combines with J gene TRBJ2-5; 10 nucleotides match TRBD1. Germline values: CDR1 SEHNR, CDR2 FQNEAQ (reference sequence). The trim removed 4 bases at V and 2 bases at J, leaving 4 bases unmatched. This CDR3 comprises 15 residues. For the CDR3, the DNA is TGTGCCAGCAGCTCCCCGGACAGGGGGCAAGAGACCCAGTACTTC. Its protein is CASSSPDRGQETQYF.

Remarks on this clonotype: No DNA is shown, since the ends of the CDR3 on it are uncertain; the CDR3 is the one TCRdb lists. The chain recombines TRBV10-3 with TRBJ1-2; the D segment call TRBD1 is taken from the table without a DNA check. Including both end residues, the CDR3 is 16 amino acids long. CDR1 and CDR2 from the germline V gene are ENHRY and SYGVKD. The CDR3 reads CAICSAVTDRGSGYTF.

The V and J genes are TRBV4-3 and TRBJ1-6; D unresolved. The germline V gene encodes CDR1 LGHNA and CDR2 YSLEER. The CDR3 is 16 amino acids. V was trimmed by 4 bases and J by 6 bases, leaving 16 bases between them. CDR3: CASSLLPGDPNSPLHF. The CDR3 DNA reads TGCGCCAGCAGCCTACTACCGGGAGACCCTAATTCACCCCTCCACTTT.

As concerns this clonotype: A clone one base away is much larger, so this may be a read error. No conserved phenylalanine or tryptophan is present at the end of the CDR3, so a read error is the likely explanation. The rearrangement uses TRBV29-1 and TRBJ2-7; D unresolved. V lost 5 bases and J lost 3, with 8 bases in between. The CDR3 loop spans 11 amino acids. In germline, CDR1 is SQVTM, CDR2 ANQGSEA. CDR3 protein: CSVRVDYEQYS. Written as DNA, the CDR3 is TGCAGCGTTCGCGTGGACTACGAGCAGTACTCC.